One sample yielded the 22 T cell receptor beta chains listed below, sequenced in a study of vaccination and CD4 T cells after COVID-19. These receptors lack a known antigen. This sample's time point: late sampling 161 to 241 days after vaccination in three convalescent patients. As to treatment: roughly 11-day PBMC culture with coronavirus spike peptide pools or control peptides (ViraFEST assay). Sequence data for DNA of cultured CD4+ T cells were generated by the Oncomine TCR Beta short-read assay. TCRdb independently ran MiXCR on the PCR reads; one entry per CDR3 protein. The sample has 25,000 to 30,000 distinct CDR3 sequences, 35% to 50% seen once. This material consisted of CD4+ T cells from blood, cultured in vitro, taken about 7 months after SARS-CoV-2 vaccination. These receptors all come from a human donor who had recovered from COVID-19.

The chain uses TRBV7-3 and TRBJ1-2, with 7 bases aligning to TRBD1. V lost 2 bases, J lost 0 bases, and 6 bases stayed unmatched. CDR3 length: 16 amino acids. Germline-derived CDR1 and CDR2 are SGHTA and FQGTGA. The CDR3 DNA sequence: TGTGCCAGCAGCTTAGGGGGGACAGCCTCTAACTATGGCTACACCTTC. This codes for CASSLGGTASNYGYTF. The full variable domain, its missing parts supplied by reference TRBV7-3 and TRBJ1-2, is GAGVSQTPSNKVTEKGKYVELRCDPISGHTALYWYRQSLGQGPEFLIYFQGTGAADDSGLPNDRFFAVRPEGSVSTLKIQRTERGDSAVYLCASSLGGTASNYGYTFGSGTRLTVV.

The rearrangement links TRBV10-3 to TRBJ1-1, with a possible D match to TRBD1 (6 bases). CDR1 is ENHRY, CDR2 SYGVKD, per germline. The CDR3 loop spans 14 amino acids. V was cut by 0 bases and J by 3 bases, with 8 bases left in between. The CDR3 bases are TGTGCCATCAGTGAGTCATCAGGGGACACTGAAGCTTTCTTT. It codes for CAISESSGDTEAFF.

This clonotype was observed a few times. The chain carries TRBV10-3 and TRBJ2-3, with 7 bases matching TRBD1. V trimming: 7 bases; J trimming: 4 bases; junction bases outside the gene matches: 8. Germline lookup yields CDR1 ENHRY and CDR2 SYGVKD. The CDR3 covers 14 residues. The CDR3 is CAITDRVGADTQYF. The CDR3 coding sequence is TGTGCCATCACCGACAGGGTGGGGGCAGATACGCAGTATTTT.

This rearrangement joins TRBV20-1 to TRBJ1-1, with 8 bases fitting TRBD1. After removal of 3 bases from V and 0 bases from J, the junction contained 3 bases not matched to a gene. Germline V CDR1 and CDR2: DFQATT, SNEGSKA (reference sequence). This CDR3 comprises 14 residues. DNA of the CDR3: TGCAGTGCTAGGCCAGGGGGCATGAACACTGAAGCTTTCTTT. It is translated as CSARPGGMNTEAFF.

The chain recombines TRBV28 with TRBJ1-2; D perhaps matches TRBD1 (6 bases). The germline gives CDR1 MDHEN, CDR2 SYDVKM. The germline V and J ends were trimmed by 3 bases and 5 bases, with 10 bases remaining between them. This CDR3 has 13 residues. The CDR3 loop is CASSFGGLYGYTF. In DNA form, the CDR3 reads TGTGCCAGCAGTTTCGGGGGCCTGTATGGCTACACCTTC.

The V call is TRBV20-1, the J call TRBJ2-3; D may be TRBD2 (5 bases). The germline CDR1 and CDR2 sequences are DFQATT and SNEGSKA (reference sequence). Deletions cut 2 bases from V and 0 bases from J, with 18 bases between. CDR3 size: 17 residues. The DNA of the CDR3 is TGCAGTGCTAGATCCCCCCACCTACGGGGTAGCACAGATACGCAGTATTTT. It encodes CSARSPHLRGSTDTQYF.

The J gene is TRBJ2-3, the V gene TRBV28, with TRBD2 as a possible D gene (7 bases). V was shortened by 5 bases and J by 1 base, with 10 bases between the two germline ends. This CDR3 spans 14 amino acids. The germline CDR1 and CDR2 sequences are MDHEN and SYDVKM. CDR3 nucleotide sequence: TGTGCCAGCAGTCGGCGGGGGCGCACAGATACGCAGTATTTT. Amino acid sequence: CASSRRGRTDTQYF.

The chain is built from TRBV7-3 and TRBJ2-5; tentatively, D is TRBD1 (6 bases). V was pared by 3 bases and J by 1 base, with 12 bases between. The CDR3 loop spans 15 amino acids. Germline assignment: CDR1 SGHTA and CDR2 FQGTGA. CDR3 sequence: CASSFRGQSQETQYF. CDR3 nucleotides: TGTGCCAGCAGCTTCAGGGGCCAATCCCAAGAGACCCAGTACTTC.

This clonotype was observed a few times. The CDR3 loop reads CASSFGGFQETQYF. CDR3 nucleotide sequence: TGTGCCAGCAGTTTCGGGGGATTCCAAGAGACCCAGTACTTC. The V gene is TRBV28, the J gene TRBJ2-5, with a tentative D call TRBD2 (6 bases). CDR1 MDHEN and CDR2 SYDVKM come from the germline V gene. The CDR3 loop spans 14 amino acids. Trimming pared 3 bases from V and 1 base from J, leaving 9 bases between.

The chain links TRBV27 to TRBJ2-1, with 10 bases aligning to TRBD2. The CDR3 has 15 amino acids. V was clipped by 4 bases and J by 3 bases; unmatched bases: 3. Germline loops: CDR1 MNHEY, CDR2 SMNVEV (reference sequence). CDR3 in amino acids: CASSSGLAFYNEQFF. In DNA form, the CDR3 reads TGTGCCAGCAGTTCGGGACTAGCGTTCTACAATGAGCAGTTCTTC.

This chain uses TRBV30 with TRBJ2-5; 7 nucleotides match TRBD1. CDR3 size: 14 residues. J lost 2 bases, V lost 2 bases, and 5 bases had no gene match. Germline CDR1 and CDR2: GTSNPN and SVGIG (reference sequence). The CDR3 DNA reads as TGTGCCTGGAGTTACAGGGGCATGCAAGAGACCCAGTACTTC. Protein: CAWSYRGMQETQYF.

The chain joins TRBV21-1 to TRBJ2-1; TRBD1 reflects the table's D call only, with no check against the DNA. TRBV21-1 is recorded as a pseudogene. The CDR3 has 17 residues. CDR3 residues: CASTLGVAESSYNEQFF. In DNA form, the CDR3 reads TGTGCCAGCACCTTAGGGGTGGCGGAGAGCTCCTACAATGAGCAGTTCTTC.

The rearrangement links TRBV14 to TRBJ2-7; TRBD1 might be the D (5 bases). Trimming cost V 1 base and J 2 bases, with 9 bases left between them. Germline-derived CDR1 and CDR2 are SGHDN and FVKESK. This CDR3 is built from 14 residues. CDR3 amino acids: CASSQAQGPYEQYF. CDR3 in DNA: TGTGCCAGCAGCCAAGCGCAGGGTCCCTACGAGCAGTACTTC. Based on the CDR3 plus reference TRBV14 and TRBJ2-7, the full variable domain is EAGVTQFPSHSVIEKGQTVTLRCDPISGHDNLYWYRRVMGKEIKFLLHFVKESKQDESGMPNNRFLAERTGGTYSTLKVQPAELEDSGVYFCASSQAQGPYEQYFGPGTRLTVT.

About this clonotype: Relative to the germline gene, one junction end is altered; a read error may explain this. This sequence joins TRBV15 and TRBJ2-1; 12 bases fit TRBD2. CDR3 length equals 16 residues. Germline V CDR1 and CDR2: LNHNV, YYDKDF (reference sequence). The CDR3 sequence: CATRRDGTSGYNEQFF. CDR3 nucleotides: TGTGCCACCAGAAGAGACGGGACTAGCGGGTACAATGAGCAGTTCTTC.

The gene calls are TRBV7-9 and TRBJ2-3; D is unresolved. V lost 5 bases, J lost 4 bases, and 10 bases lay in between. Germline CDR1 reads SEHNR; CDR2 reads FQNEAQ (reference sequence). The CDR3 contains 13 residues. The CDR3 DNA is TGTGCCAGCAGCCAGTCAGGACCAGATACGCAGTATTTT. Translating it yields CASSQSGPDTQYF.

This clonotype was counted once. The J gene is TRBJ2-3, the V gene TRBV19; 10 bases are a match to TRBD2. V lost 9 bases to trimming and J lost 5 bases; unmatched junction nucleotides: 5. The V gene's germline CDR1 is LNHDA and CDR2 SQIVND (reference sequence). The length of the CDR3 is 13 residues. The DNA for the CDR3 is TGTGCCAGCAAAGCGGGAGGGATAGATACGCAGTATTTT. This encodes CASKAGGIDTQYF.

A few counts support this clonotype. J is TRBJ2-3 and V is TRBV6-4; D call uncertain. V was pared by 2 bases and J by 1 base, with 4 bases between. The V gene's germline CDR1 is MRHNA and CDR2 SNTAGT. This CDR3 has 13 amino acids. This chain's CDR3 is CASSDRGTDTQYF. The CDR3 nucleotides are TGTGCCAGCAGTGACAGGGGCACAGATACGCAGTATTTT.

The chain combines TRBV7-9 with TRBJ1-1; 7 bases are shared with TRBD1. Trimming cost V 4 bases and J 3 bases; bases outside gene matches: 5. Germline V lookup: CDR1 SEHNR, CDR2 FQNEAQ (reference sequence). This CDR3 has 14 residues. The chain's CDR3 is CASSSIDRDTEAFF. CDR3 bases: TGTGCCAGCAGCTCAATAGACAGGGACACTGAAGCTTTCTTT.

This clonotype was recorded a few times. CDR3 sequence: CASSPRLNTEAFF. In DNA, the CDR3 is TGTGCCAGCAGCCCCCGTTTGAACACTGAAGCTTTCTTT. This rearrangement joins TRBV7-8 to TRBJ1-1; D uncertain. Looked up from germline, CDR1 is SGHVS and CDR2 is FQNEAQ. This CDR3 region has 13 residues. Trimming removed 5 bases from V and 0 bases from J, with 7 bases in between.

This clonotype occurred a few times. J is TRBJ2-7 and V is TRBV20-1, with D possibly being TRBD2 (6 bases). This CDR3 has 14 amino acids. CDR1 DFQATT and CDR2 SNEGSKA come from the germline V gene (reference sequence). V lost 5 bases to trimming and J lost 4 bases, with 18 bases between them. The CDR3, as DNA: TGCAGTGCTCCCGCACGCGGAGGAGGGTACGAGCAGTACTTC. Its protein is CSAPARGGGYEQYF.

This chain connects TRBV14 to TRBJ2-7; D ambiguous. Trimming cost V 0 bases and J 5 bases, with 2 bases left between them. The CDR3 runs 11 residues. CDR1 is SGHDN and CDR2 is FVKESK in the germline V gene. CDR3 amino acids: CASSQDNEQYF. The CDR3 DNA reads as TGTGCCAGCAGCCAAGATAACGAGCAGTACTTC.

The CDR3 loop is CASSLRDSLTSYNEQFF. The CDR3 nucleotides read TGTGCCAGCAGTTTAAGGGACTCCCTAACCTCCTACAATGAGCAGTTCTTC. The genes are TRBV28 and TRBJ2-1; possible D gene TRBD2, 6 bases. Germline V CDR1 and CDR2: MDHEN, SYDVKM. The CDR3 totals 17 residues. Trimming shortened V by 2 bases and J by 0 bases, and 14 bases separated the two germline ends.